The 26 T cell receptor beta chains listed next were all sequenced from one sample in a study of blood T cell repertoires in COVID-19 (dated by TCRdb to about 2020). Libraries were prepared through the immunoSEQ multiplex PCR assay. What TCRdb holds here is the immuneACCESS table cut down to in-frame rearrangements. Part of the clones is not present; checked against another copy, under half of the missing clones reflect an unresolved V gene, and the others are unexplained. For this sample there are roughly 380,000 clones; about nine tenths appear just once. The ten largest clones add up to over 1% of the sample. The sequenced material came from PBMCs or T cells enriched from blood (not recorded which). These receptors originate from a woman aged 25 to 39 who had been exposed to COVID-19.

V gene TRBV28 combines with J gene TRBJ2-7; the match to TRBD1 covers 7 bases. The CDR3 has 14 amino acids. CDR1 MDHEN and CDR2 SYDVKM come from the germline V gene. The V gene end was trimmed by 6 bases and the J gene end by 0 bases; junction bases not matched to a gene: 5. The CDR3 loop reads CASSPGTDSYEQYF. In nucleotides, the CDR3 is TGTGCCAGCAGCCCCGGGACAGACTCCTACGAGCAGTACTTC.

CDR3 residues: CASSSLARQGINQPQHF. The CDR3 nucleotides read TGTGCCAGCAGCTCACTGGCGAGACAGGGCATCAATCAGCCCCAGCATTTT. The chain links TRBV11-3 to TRBJ1-5; 7 bases line up with TRBD1. The CDR3 is 17 amino acids. Germline trimming cut 4 bases from V and 3 bases from J; bases unmatched to any gene: 12. Germline CDR1 and CDR2: SGHNT and YENEEA.

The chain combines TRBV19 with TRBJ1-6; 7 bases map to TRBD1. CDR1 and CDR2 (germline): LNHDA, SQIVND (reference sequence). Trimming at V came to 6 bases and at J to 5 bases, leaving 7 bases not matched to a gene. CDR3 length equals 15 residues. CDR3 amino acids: CASSYRGQNNSPLHF. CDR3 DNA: TGTGCCAGTAGCTATAGGGGACAGAATAATTCACCCCTCCACTTT.

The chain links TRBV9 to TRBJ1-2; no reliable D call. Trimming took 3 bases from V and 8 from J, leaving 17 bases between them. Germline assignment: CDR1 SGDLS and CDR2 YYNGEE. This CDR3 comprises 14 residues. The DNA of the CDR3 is TGTGCCAGCAGCGCCGTCGATCCTTGGCTGGGCTACACCTTC. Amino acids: CASSAVDPWLGYTF.

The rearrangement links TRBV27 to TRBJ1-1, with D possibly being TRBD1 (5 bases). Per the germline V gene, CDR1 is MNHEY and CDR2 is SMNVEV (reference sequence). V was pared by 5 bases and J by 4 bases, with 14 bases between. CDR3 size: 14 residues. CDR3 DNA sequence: TGTGCCAGCAGTCTCAGGGAGGGGAGCACTGAAGCTTTCTTT. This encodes CASSLREGSTEAFF.

The CDR3 DNA reads as TGTGCCAGCAGCGGCCCGCCGGGTTTTGGTTCACCCCTCCACTTT. Protein sequence: CASSGPPGFGSPLHF. V and J are TRBV7-3 and TRBJ1-6; D unclear. This CDR3 comprises 15 residues. Germline V gives CDR1 SGHTA, CDR2 FQGTGA. V dropped 5 bases and J dropped 9 bases, with 17 bases sitting between them. Full variable domain (missing parts from reference TRBV7-3 and TRBJ1-6): GAGVSQTPSNKVTEKGKYVELRCDPISGHTALYWYRQSLGQGPEFLIYFQGTGAADDSGLPNDRFFAVRPEGSVSTLKIQRTERGDSAVYLCASSGPPGFGSPLHFGNGTRLTVT.

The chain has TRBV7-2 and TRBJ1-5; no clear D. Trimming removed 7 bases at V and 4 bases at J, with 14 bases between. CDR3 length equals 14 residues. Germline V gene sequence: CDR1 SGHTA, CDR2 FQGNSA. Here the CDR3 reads CASTSGRGNQPQHF. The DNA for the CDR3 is TGTGCCAGCACCTCCGGCCGGGGAAATCAGCCCCAGCATTTT.

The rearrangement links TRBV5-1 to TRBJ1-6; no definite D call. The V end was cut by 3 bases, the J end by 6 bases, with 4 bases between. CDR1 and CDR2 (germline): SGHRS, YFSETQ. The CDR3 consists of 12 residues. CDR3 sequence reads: CASSSSNSPLHF. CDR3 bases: TGCGCCAGCAGCTCCAGTAATTCACCCCTCCACTTT.

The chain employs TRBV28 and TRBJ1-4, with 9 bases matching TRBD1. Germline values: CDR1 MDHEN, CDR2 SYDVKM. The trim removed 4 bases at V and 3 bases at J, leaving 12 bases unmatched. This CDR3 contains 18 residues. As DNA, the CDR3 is TGTGCCAGCAGTTATCTCGGGACAGGGTTGCGTCCTAATGAAAAACTGTTTTTT. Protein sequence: CASSYLGTGLRPNEKLFF.

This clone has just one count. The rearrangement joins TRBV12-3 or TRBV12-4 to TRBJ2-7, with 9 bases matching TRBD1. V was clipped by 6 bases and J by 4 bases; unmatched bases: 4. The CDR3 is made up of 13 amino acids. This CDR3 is CASSSGTGYEQYF. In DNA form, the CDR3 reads TGTGCCAGCAGCTCCGGGACAGGGTACGAGCAGTACTTC.

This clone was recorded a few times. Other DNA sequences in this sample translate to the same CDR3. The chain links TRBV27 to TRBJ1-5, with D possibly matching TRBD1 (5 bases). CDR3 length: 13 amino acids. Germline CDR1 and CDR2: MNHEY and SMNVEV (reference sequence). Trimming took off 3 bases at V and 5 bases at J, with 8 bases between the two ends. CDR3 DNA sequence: TGTGCCAGCAGTTTGGTGACAGATCAGCCCCAGCATTTT. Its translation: CASSLVTDQPQHF.

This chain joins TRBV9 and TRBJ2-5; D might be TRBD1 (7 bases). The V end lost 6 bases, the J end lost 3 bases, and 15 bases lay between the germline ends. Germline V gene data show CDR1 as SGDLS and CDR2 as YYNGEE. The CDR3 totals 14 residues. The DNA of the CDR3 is TGTGCCAGCACCAAAGGAGGGGGCAAAGAGACCCAGTACTTC. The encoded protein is CASTKGGGKETQYF.

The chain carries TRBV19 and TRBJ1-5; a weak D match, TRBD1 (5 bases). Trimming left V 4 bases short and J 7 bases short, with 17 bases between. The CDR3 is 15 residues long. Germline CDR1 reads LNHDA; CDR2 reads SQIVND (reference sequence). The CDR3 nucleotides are TGTGCCAGTAGTACATCCCGATCGCAGGGACAGCCCCAGCATTTT. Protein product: CASSTSRSQGQPQHF.

Here the CDR3 DNA reads TGTGCCACTCGAGGTAGCGGGTACAGTCAGCCCCAGCATTTT. Amino acids: CATRGSGYSQPQHF. The J gene is TRBJ1-5, the V gene TRBV19; no clear D gene. The CDR3 consists of 14 residues. V shed 10 bases and J shed 6 bases, with 19 bases lying between them. CDR1 is LNHDA, CDR2 SQIVND, per germline (reference sequence).

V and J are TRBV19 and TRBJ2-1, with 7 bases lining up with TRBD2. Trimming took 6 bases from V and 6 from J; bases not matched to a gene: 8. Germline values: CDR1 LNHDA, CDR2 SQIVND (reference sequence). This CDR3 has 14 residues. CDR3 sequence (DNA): TGTGCCAGTAGAAGCGGGACGGAAAGCAATGAGCAGTTCTTC. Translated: CASRSGTESNEQFF.

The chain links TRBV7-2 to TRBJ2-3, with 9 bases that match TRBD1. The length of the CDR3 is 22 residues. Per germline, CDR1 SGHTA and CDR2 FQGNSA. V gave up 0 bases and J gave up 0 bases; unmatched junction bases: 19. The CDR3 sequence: CASSLAWSYMGQGSLSTDTQYF. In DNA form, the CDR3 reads TGTGCCAGCAGCTTAGCGTGGAGTTATATGGGACAGGGATCTTTAAGCACAGATACGCAGTATTTT. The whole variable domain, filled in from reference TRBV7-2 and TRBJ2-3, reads GAGVSQSPSNKVTEKGKDVELRCDPISGHTALYWYRQSLGQGLEFLIYFQGNSAPDKSGLPSDRFSAERTGGSVSTLTIQRTQQEDSAVYLCASSLAWSYMGQGSLSTDTQYFGPGTRLTVL.

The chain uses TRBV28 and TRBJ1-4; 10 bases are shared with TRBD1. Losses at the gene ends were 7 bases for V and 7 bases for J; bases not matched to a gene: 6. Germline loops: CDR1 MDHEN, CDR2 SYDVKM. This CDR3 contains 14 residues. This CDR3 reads CASTGDRGPEKLFF. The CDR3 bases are TGTGCCAGCACCGGGGACAGGGGCCCTGAAAAACTGTTTTTT.

This CDR3 is CASSLGVGDPLHF. The DNA of the CDR3 is TGTGCCAGCAGTTTAGGGGTAGGGGATCCCCTCCACTTT. The chain combines TRBV28 with TRBJ1-6, with a possible D match to TRBD1 (5 bases). The CDR3 has 13 residues. In germline, CDR1 is MDHEN, CDR2 SYDVKM. The V end was cut by 2 bases, the J end by 13 bases, with 12 bases between. Based on the CDR3 plus reference TRBV28 and TRBJ1-6, the full variable domain is DVKVTQSSRYLVKRTGEKVFLECVQDMDHENMFWYRQDPGLGLRLIYFSYDVKMKEKGDIPEGYSVSREKKERFSLILESASTNQTSMYLCASSLGVGDPLHFGNGTRLTVT.

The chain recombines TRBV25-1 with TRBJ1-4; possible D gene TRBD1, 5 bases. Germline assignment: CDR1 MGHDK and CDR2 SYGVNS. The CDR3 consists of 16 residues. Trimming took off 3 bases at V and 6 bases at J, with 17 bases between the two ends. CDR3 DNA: TGTGCCAGCAGTGAGTGGGTCGGGGGGGTGGATGAAAAACTGTTTTTT. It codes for CASSEWVGGVDEKLFF.

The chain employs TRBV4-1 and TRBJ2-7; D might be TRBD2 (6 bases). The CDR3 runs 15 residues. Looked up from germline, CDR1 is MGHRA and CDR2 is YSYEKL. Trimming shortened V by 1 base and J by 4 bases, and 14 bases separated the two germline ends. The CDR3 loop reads CASSQVFGSKYEQYF. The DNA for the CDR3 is TGCGCCAGCAGCCAAGTTTTCGGGAGCAAGTACGAGCAGTACTTC.

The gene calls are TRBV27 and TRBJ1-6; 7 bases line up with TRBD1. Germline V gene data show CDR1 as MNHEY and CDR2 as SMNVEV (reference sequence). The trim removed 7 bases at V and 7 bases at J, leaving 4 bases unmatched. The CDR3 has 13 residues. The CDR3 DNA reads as TGTGCCAGCAAGGGGACAGTCAATTCACCCCTCCACTTT. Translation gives CASKGTVNSPLHF.

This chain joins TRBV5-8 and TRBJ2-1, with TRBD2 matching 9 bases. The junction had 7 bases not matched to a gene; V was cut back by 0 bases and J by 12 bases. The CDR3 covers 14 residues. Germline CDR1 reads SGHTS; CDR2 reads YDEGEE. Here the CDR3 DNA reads TGTGCCAGCAGCTTGGAACTAGCGGGTCTAGGGCAGTTCTTC. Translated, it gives CASSLELAGLGQFF.

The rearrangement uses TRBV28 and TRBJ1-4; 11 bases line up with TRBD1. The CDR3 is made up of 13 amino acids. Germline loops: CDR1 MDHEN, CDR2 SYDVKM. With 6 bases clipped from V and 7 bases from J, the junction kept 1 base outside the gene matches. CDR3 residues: CASRDRGREKLFF. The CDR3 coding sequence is TGTGCCAGCAGGGACAGGGGGCGTGAAAAACTGTTTTTT.

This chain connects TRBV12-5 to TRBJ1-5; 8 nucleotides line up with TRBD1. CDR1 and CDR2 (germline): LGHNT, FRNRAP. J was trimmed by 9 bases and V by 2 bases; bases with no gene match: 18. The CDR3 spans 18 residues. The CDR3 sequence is CASGLTHRGTGRDAPQHF. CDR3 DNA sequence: TGTGCTAGTGGTTTGACCCATCGGGGGACAGGACGGGATGCGCCCCAGCATTTT.

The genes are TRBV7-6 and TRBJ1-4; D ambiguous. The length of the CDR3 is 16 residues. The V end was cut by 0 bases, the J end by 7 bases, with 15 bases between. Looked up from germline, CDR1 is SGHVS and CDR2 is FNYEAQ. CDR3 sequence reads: CASSLARWPGTEKLFF. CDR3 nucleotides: TGTGCCAGCAGCTTAGCGCGTTGGCCGGGTACTGAAAAACTGTTTTTT.

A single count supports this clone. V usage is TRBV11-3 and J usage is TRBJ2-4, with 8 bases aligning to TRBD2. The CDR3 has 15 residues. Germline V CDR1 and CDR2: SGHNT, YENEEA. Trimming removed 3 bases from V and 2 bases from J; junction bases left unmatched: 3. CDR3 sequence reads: CASSFREGSKNIQYF. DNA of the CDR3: TGTGCCAGCAGCTTTCGGGAGGGATCCAAAAACATTCAGTACTTC. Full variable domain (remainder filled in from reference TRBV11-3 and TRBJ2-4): EAGVVQSPRYKIIEKKQPVAFWCNPISGHNTLYWYLQNLGQGPELLIRYENEEAVDDSQLPKDRFSAERLKGVDSTLKIQPAELGDSAVYLCASSFREGSKNIQYFGAGTRLSVL.